A single sample gave rise to the 32 T cell receptor beta chains below, sequenced in a study of control samples from healthy donors and cancer patients. This table comes from immunoSEQ multiplex PCR, and its TCRdb copy is limited to in-frame clones, with some not included. The sample records about 150,000 clones, approximately 93% being singletons. Material for sequencing was blood. These receptors were taken from a man aged 35-49 years in good health.

This clone was picked up a small number of times. The chain uses TRBV6-2 or TRBV6-3 and TRBJ1-4; tentative D call: TRBD1 (6 bases). CDR3 length: 17 amino acids. Germline V lookup: CDR1 MNHEY, CDR2 SVGEGT. Trimming took off 4 bases at V and 3 bases at J, with 18 bases between the two ends. The CDR3 bases are TGTGCCAGCAGTTTTTATCGGGGGCCTCCCTCTAATGAAAAACTGTTTTTT. Protein sequence: CASSFYRGPPSNEKLFF.

J is TRBJ1-3 and V is TRBV28, with a possible D match to TRBD1 (6 bases). The V gene lost 11 bases and the J gene lost 0 bases, with 38 bases spanning the gap. The CDR3 loop spans 22 amino acids. In germline, CDR1 is MDHEN, CDR2 SYDVKM. The CDR3 reads CAVTGTSWRARLGGASGNTIYF. The CDR3 DNA follows: TGTGCCGTAACCGGGACCTCCTGGAGGGCTCGGCTAGGGGGGGCCTCTGGAAACACCATATATTTT.

The chain uses TRBV4-3 and TRBJ2-3, with 11 bases that match TRBD2. The junction had 11 bases not matched to a gene; V was cut back by 5 bases and J by 4 bases. The CDR3 totals 17 residues. CDR1 LGHNA and CDR2 YSLEER come from the germline V gene. The CDR3 loop is CASSSGPSGGRSDTQYF. The CDR3 DNA reads TGCGCCAGCAGCTCAGGACCTAGCGGGGGGAGGTCAGATACGCAGTATTTT.

V usage is TRBV6-1 and J usage is TRBJ1-6; a possible D gene is TRBD1 (5 bases). The CDR3 extends over 16 amino acids. V was shortened by 4 bases and J by 8 bases, with 18 bases between the two germline ends. Germline lookup yields CDR1 MNHNS and CDR2 SASEGT. The CDR3, as DNA: TGTGCCAGCAGTGCATCAGGGACTCCCAGGCATTCACCCCTCCACTTT. Its protein is CASSASGTPRHSPLHF.

CDR3 protein: CATKGHYGYTF. CDR3 bases: TGTGCCACCAAAGGTCACTATGGCTACACCTTC. The chain joins TRBV24-1 to TRBJ1-2; D gene unclear. The ends were cut back, 8 bases at V and 3 bases at J, with 6 bases in the middle. Germline V lookup: CDR1 KGHDR, CDR2 SFDVKD. The CDR3 totals 11 residues.

The rearrangement links TRBV6-5 to TRBJ1-5, with 9 bases that match TRBD1. CDR3 length: 12 residues. Germline V gene data show CDR1 as MNHEY and CDR2 as SVGAGI. Trimming removed 7 bases from V and 7 bases from J; junction bases left unmatched: 2. The CDR3 loop is CASKTGGQPQHF. The CDR3, as DNA: TGTGCCAGCAAGACAGGGGGGCAGCCCCAGCATTTT.

The chain uses TRBV6-4 and TRBJ1-6, with D uncertain. The germline V gene has CDR1 MRHNA and CDR2 SNTAGT. The CDR3 extends over 14 amino acids. Trimming removed 3 bases from V and 7 bases from J, with 10 bases in between. DNA of the CDR3: TGTGCCAGCAGTGAGACGGGTGGGAATTCACCCCTCCACTTT. Protein product: CASSETGGNSPLHF.

V usage is TRBV5-1 and J usage is TRBJ2-3, with 15 bases lining up with TRBD2. The V and J ends lost 4 bases and 3 bases, in that order; junction bases with no gene match: 6. In germline, CDR1 is SGHRS, CDR2 YFSETQ. The CDR3 runs 17 residues. This CDR3 reads CASSASGTSGGTDTQYF. CDR3 sequence (DNA): TGCGCCAGCAGCGCATCCGGGACTAGCGGGGGGACAGATACGCAGTATTTT.

The chain joins TRBV15 to TRBJ2-1; D is ambiguous. The germline V gene encodes CDR1 LNHNV and CDR2 YYDKDF (reference sequence). Trimming shortened V by 0 bases and J by 6 bases, and 12 bases separated the two germline ends. The CDR3 spans 15 residues. In nucleotides, the CDR3 is TGTGCCACCAGCAGAGATCGAGGTAGAGGCAATGAGCAGTTCTTC. The encoded protein is CATSRDRGRGNEQFF.

This chain links TRBV9 with TRBJ2-1; D is possibly TRBD1 (6 bases). Looked up from germline, CDR1 is SGDLS and CDR2 is YYNGEE. V gave up 4 bases and J gave up 4 bases, with 18 bases separating them. The CDR3 loop spans 16 amino acids. DNA of the CDR3: TGTGCCAGCAGCTACAACAGGGTCCCATCTTACAATGAGCAGTTCTTC. Amino acids: CASSYNRVPSYNEQFF. The whole variable domain, filled in from reference TRBV9 and TRBJ2-1, reads DSGVTQTPKHLITATGQRVTLRCSPRSGDLSVYWYQQSLDQGLQFLIQYYNGEERAKGNILERFSAQQFPDLHSELNLSSLELGDSALYFCASSYNRVPSYNEQFFGPGTRLTVL.

The CDR3 sequence: CASSQTSGGTENTDTQYF. The CDR3 bases are TGTGCCAGCAGCCAGACTAGCGGGGGGACCGAAAACACAGATACGCAGTATTTT. The chain recombines TRBV11-2 with TRBJ2-3; TRBD2 aligns across 13 bases. The CDR3 is 18 residues long. The J segment lost 2 bases and the V segment lost 5 bases, leaving 10 bases of the junction unmatched. Germline-derived CDR1 and CDR2 are SGHAT and FQNNGV. Filled out from reference TRBV11-2 and TRBJ2-3, the complete variable domain reads EAGVAQSPRYKIIEKRQSVAFWCNPISGHATLYWYQQILGQGPKLLIQFQNNGVVDDSQLPKDRFSAERLKGVDSTLKIQPAKLEDSAVYLCASSQTSGGTENTDTQYFGPGTRLTVL.

The chain has TRBV7-9 and TRBJ1-1; TRBD1 is a possible D gene (6 bases). The ends were cut back, 5 bases at V and 1 base at J, with 14 bases in the middle. The CDR3 totals 15 residues. CDR1 and CDR2 from the germline V gene are SEHNR and FQNEAQ (reference sequence). For the CDR3, the DNA is TGTGCCAGCAGCCCCGACCTGACAGGGAACACTGAAGCTTTCTTT. The encoded protein is CASSPDLTGNTEAFF.

This chain joins TRBV6-5 and TRBJ1-2; 7 nucleotides match TRBD1. The CDR3 runs 11 residues. J was trimmed by 8 bases and V by 9 bases; bases with no gene match: 6. From germline, CDR1 is MNHEY and CDR2 SVGAGI. The CDR3 is CASLGGNGYTF. The CDR3 region has the DNA TGTGCCAGTCTAGGGGGCAACGGCTACACCTTC.

This clone came up once. The rearrangement uses TRBV29-1 and TRBJ1-1, with TRBD1 as a possible D gene (6 bases). The V and J ends lost 4 bases and 4 bases respectively, with 19 bases between them. The germline V gene has CDR1 SQVTM and CDR2 ANQGSEA. CDR3 length: 15 amino acids. CDR3 coding DNA: TGCAGCGTTGCGTTTCGGGGGCGGGCGGGCACTGAAGCTTTCTTT. This sequence encodes CSVAFRGRAGTEAFF.

This clone was found once. The genes are TRBV6-5 and TRBJ2-7, with 7 bases that match TRBD1. This CDR3 is built from 15 residues. Losses at the gene ends were 6 bases for V and 1 base for J; bases not matched to a gene: 9. CDR1 and CDR2 (germline): MNHEY, SVGAGI. The CDR3 bases are TGTGCCAGCAGGTTACCGGGACAGCCATCCTACGAGCAGTACTTC. Translation: CASRLPGQPSYEQYF.

This clone came up once. The chain employs TRBV3-1 (or the pseudogene TRBV3-2) and TRBJ1-1, with D perhaps TRBD1 (6 bases). The germline V and J ends were trimmed by 1 base and 5 bases, with 14 bases remaining between them. The germline V gene has CDR1 LGHDT and CDR2 YNNKEL (reference sequence). The CDR3 has 15 residues. The CDR3 DNA is TGTGCCAGCAGCCAAGGGGGGGGGCTGGGGACTGAAGCTTTCTTT. Encoded protein: CASSQGGGLGTEAFF.

The gene calls are TRBV19 and TRBJ2-7; D not resolved. The V gene lost 0 bases and the J gene lost 2 bases, with 8 bases spanning the gap. This CDR3 has 14 residues. Germline-derived CDR1 and CDR2 are LNHDA and SQIVND (reference sequence). The CDR3 spells CASSIESTAYEQYF. The CDR3 DNA reads as TGTGCCAGTAGTATAGAGAGTACCGCCTACGAGCAGTACTTC. Full variable domain (outside the CDR3, taken from reference TRBV19 and TRBJ2-7): DGGITQSPKYLFRKEGQNVTLSCEQNLNHDAMYWYRQDPGQGLRLIYYSQIVNDFQKGDIAEGYSVSREKKESFPLTVTSAQKNPTAFYLCASSIESTAYEQYFGPGTRLTVT.

The rearrangement joins TRBV6-5 to TRBJ1-3, with 7 bases matching TRBD1. V lost 0 bases, J lost 0 bases, and 2 bases stayed unmatched. The CDR3 sequence is 16 residues long. Germline values: CDR1 MNHEY, CDR2 SVGAGI. In DNA, the CDR3 is TGTGCCAGCAGTTACTCGACAGGGCGCTCTGGAAACACCATATATTTT. It yields the protein CASSYSTGRSGNTIYF.

This chain joins TRBV19 and TRBJ1-5; 9 bases align to TRBD1. Trimming at V came to 5 bases and at J to 5 bases, leaving 7 bases not matched to a gene. The germline V gene has CDR1 LNHDA and CDR2 SQIVND (reference sequence). The CDR3 has 15 amino acids. The CDR3 bases are TGTGCCAGTAGTTACTCCGGGACAGGGTATCAGCCCCAGCATTTT. Its protein product is CASSYSGTGYQPQHF. Full variable domain (rest looked up from reference TRBV19 and TRBJ1-5): DGGITQSPKYLFRKEGQNVTLSCEQNLNHDAMYWYRQDPGQGLRLIYYSQIVNDFQKGDIAEGYSVSREKKESFPLTVTSAQKNPTAFYLCASSYSGTGYQPQHFGDGTRLSIL.

The V gene is TRBV7-8, the J gene TRBJ2-3, with 7 positions matching TRBD2. Germline CDR1 is SGHVS and CDR2 is FQNEAQ. The CDR3 has 15 amino acids. J gave up 0 bases and V 1 base, and 1 base lay outside the gene matches. CDR3 sequence reads: CASSLERGSTDTQYF. The CDR3 region has the DNA TGTGCCAGCAGCTTAGAGCGGGGTAGCACAGATACGCAGTATTTT.

This clone came up once. V is TRBV2 and J is TRBJ1-5; TRBD1 matches at 8 bases. The ends lost 6 bases at V and 4 bases at J; junction bases unmatched: 8. Looked up from germline, CDR1 is SNHLY and CDR2 is FYNNEI. CDR3 length equals 15 residues. The CDR3 nucleotides are TGTGCCAGCAGGGCAGGGGGCGCGGGGAATCAGCCCCAGCATTTT. Its protein product is CASRAGGAGNQPQHF.

The rearrangement uses TRBV2 and TRBJ1-2; D might be TRBD1 (5 bases). The CDR3 totals 17 residues. Per the germline V gene, CDR1 is SNHLY and CDR2 is FYNNEI. V gave up 2 bases and J gave up 7 bases, with 23 bases separating them. CDR3 protein: CASSENFGSGGATGYTF. The CDR3 DNA sequence: TGTGCCAGCAGTGAAAATTTCGGGAGTGGCGGGGCCACTGGCTACACCTTC.

The CDR3 region has the DNA TGTGCCAGCAGCCAAGCTCCTACGGCCCCGGATACGCAGTATTTT. Translation: CASSQAPTAPDTQYF. This rearrangement joins TRBV3-1 (or the pseudogene TRBV3-2) to TRBJ2-3, with no clear D. Per the germline V gene, CDR1 is LGHDT and CDR2 is YNNKEL (reference sequence). The CDR3 covers 15 residues. Trimming cost V 1 base and J 6 bases, with 14 bases left between them.

The rearrangement uses TRBV19 and TRBJ1-5, with D possibly TRBD1 on 5 matching bases. Germline V lookup: CDR1 LNHDA, CDR2 SQIVND (reference sequence). Trimming pared 6 bases from V and 0 bases from J, leaving 15 bases between. The length of the CDR3 is 16 residues. In DNA form, the CDR3 reads TGTGCCAGTAGCGGGACCGTGCAGTATAGCAATCAGCCCCAGCATTTT. This encodes CASSGTVQYSNQPQHF.

J is TRBJ2-1 and V is TRBV19; a weak D match, TRBD2 (5 bases). In germline, CDR1 is LNHDA, CDR2 SQIVND (reference sequence). V lost 5 bases to trimming and J lost 0 bases, with 11 bases between them. CDR3 length: 15 amino acids. The CDR3 here is CASSVSVSSYNEQFF. The CDR3 DNA is TGTGCCAGTAGTGTTAGCGTTAGCTCCTACAATGAGCAGTTCTTC.

The chain couples TRBV5-6 to TRBJ1-5; D uncertain. Germline CDR1 and CDR2: SGHDT and YYEEEE. V shed 4 bases and J shed 2 bases, with 10 bases lying between them. The CDR3 sequence is 14 residues long. The CDR3 bases are TGTGCCAGCAGCGTGGGAGGAGGCAATCAGCCCCAGCATTTT. Translated: CASSVGGGNQPQHF.

The V gene is TRBV18, the J gene TRBJ1-1; D remains unclear. Germline V gene sequence: CDR1 KGHSH, CDR2 LQKENI. The CDR3 runs 15 residues. V lost 4 bases, J lost 1 base, and 13 bases lay in between. The CDR3 reads CASSQGPVGNTEAFF. Here the CDR3 DNA reads TGTGCCAGCTCACAGGGTCCAGTCGGGAACACTGAAGCTTTCTTT. Full variable domain (outside the CDR3, taken from reference TRBV18 and TRBJ1-1): NAGVMQNPRHLVRRRGQEARLRCSPMKGHSHVYWYRQLPEEGLKFMVYLQKENIIDESGMPKERFSAEFPKEGPSILRIQQVVRGDSAAYFCASSQGPVGNTEAFFGQGTRLTVV.

V is TRBV9 and J is TRBJ2-6, with 7 bases matching TRBD1. The V gene's germline CDR1 is SGDLS and CDR2 YYNGEE. This CDR3 contains 19 residues. V was pared by 0 bases and J by 0 bases, with 9 bases of the junction left unmatched. CDR3 sequence: CASSVDPGQPYSGANVLTF. DNA of the CDR3: TGTGCCAGCAGCGTAGATCCGGGACAGCCGTACTCTGGGGCCAACGTCCTGACTTTC. The full variable domain, in which reference TRBV9 and TRBJ2-6 provide the parts outside the CDR3, is DSGVTQTPKHLITATGQRVTLRCSPRSGDLSVYWYQQSLDQGLQFLIQYYNGEERAKGNILERFSAQQFPDLHSELNLSSLELGDSALYFCASSVDPGQPYSGANVLTFGAGSRLTVL.

This chain links TRBV14 with TRBJ1-1; the D is unclear. Germline values: CDR1 SGHDN, CDR2 FVKESK. V lost 5 bases and J 7 bases, leaving 11 bases between the germline ends. CDR3 length equals 12 residues. CDR3 DNA sequence: TGTGCCAGCAGCAGAGGACCCATTGAAGCTTTCTTT. Translation gives CASSRGPIEAFF.

The genes are TRBV19 and TRBJ2-5, with D unclear. Looked up from germline, CDR1 is LNHDA and CDR2 is SQIVND (reference sequence). The CDR3 runs to 13 residues. The V end was cut by 3 bases, the J end by 5 bases, with 10 bases between. The DNA for the CDR3 is TGTGCCAGTAGTATGTTTGGGGTCGAGACCCAGTACTTC. It translates to CASSMFGVETQYF.

This clone was observed a single time. The V gene is TRBV2, the J gene TRBJ1-1; D perhaps matches TRBD1 (5 bases). Per germline, CDR1 SNHLY and CDR2 FYNNEI. This CDR3 spans 15 amino acids. Between the trimmed V and J ends, which lost 1 base and 5 bases, there was a span of 14 bases. CDR3 residues: CASSEGEHRGTEAFF. The DNA for the CDR3 is TGTGCCAGCAGTGAAGGGGAACACCGGGGGACTGAAGCTTTCTTT.

The chain joins TRBV27 to TRBJ2-7; D is tentatively TRBD1 or TRBD2 (5 bases each). The CDR3 sequence is 14 residues long. The V end was cut by 1 base, the J end by 5 bases, with 12 bases between. The germline CDR1 and CDR2 sequences are MNHEY and SMNVEV (reference sequence). The CDR3 DNA is TGTGCCAGCAGTTTATTCGGCAGGGACCACGAGCAGTACTTC. Amino acids: CASSLFGRDHEQYF.